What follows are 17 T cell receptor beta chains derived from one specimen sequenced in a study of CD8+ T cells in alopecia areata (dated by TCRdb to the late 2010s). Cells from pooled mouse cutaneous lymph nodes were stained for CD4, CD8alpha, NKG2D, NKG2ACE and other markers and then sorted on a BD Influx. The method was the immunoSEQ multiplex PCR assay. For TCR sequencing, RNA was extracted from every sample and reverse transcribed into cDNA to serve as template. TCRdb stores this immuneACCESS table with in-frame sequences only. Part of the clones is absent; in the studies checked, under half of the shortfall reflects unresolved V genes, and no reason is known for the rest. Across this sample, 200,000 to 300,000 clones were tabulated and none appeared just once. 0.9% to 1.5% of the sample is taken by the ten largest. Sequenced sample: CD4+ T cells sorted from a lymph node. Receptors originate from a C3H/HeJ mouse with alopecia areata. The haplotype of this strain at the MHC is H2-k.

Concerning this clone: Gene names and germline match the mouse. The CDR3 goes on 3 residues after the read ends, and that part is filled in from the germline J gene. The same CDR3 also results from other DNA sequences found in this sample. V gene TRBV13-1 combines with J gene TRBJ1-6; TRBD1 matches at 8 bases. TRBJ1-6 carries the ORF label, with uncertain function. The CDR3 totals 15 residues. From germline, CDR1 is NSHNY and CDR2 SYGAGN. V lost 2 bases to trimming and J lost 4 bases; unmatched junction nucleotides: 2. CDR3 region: CASSEGDRYNSPLYF. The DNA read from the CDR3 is TGTGCCAGCAGTGAGGGGGACAGGTATAATTCGCCC.

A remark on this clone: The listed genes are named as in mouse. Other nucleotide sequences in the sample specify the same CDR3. The CDR3 spells CASGDAQGGNSPLYF. Partial CDR3 DNA: TGTGCCAGCGGTGATGCACAGGGGGGGAATTCGCCC. This chain links TRBV13-2 with TRBJ1-6; TRBD1 matches at 8 bases. The missing CDR3 end, 3 residues past where the read stops, is filled in from the germline J gene. TRBJ1-6 is treated as an ORF (open reading frame) with a function not yet certain. Germline loops: CDR1 NNHNN, CDR2 SYGAGS (reference sequence). Trimming at V came to 0 bases and at J to 7 bases, leaving 3 bases not matched to a gene. The CDR3 spans 15 residues.

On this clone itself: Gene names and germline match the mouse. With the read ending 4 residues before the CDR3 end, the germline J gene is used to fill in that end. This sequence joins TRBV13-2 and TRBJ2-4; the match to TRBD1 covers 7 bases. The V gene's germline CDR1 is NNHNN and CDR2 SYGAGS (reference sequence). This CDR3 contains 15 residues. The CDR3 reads CASGDGGTAKNTLYF. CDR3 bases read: TGTGCCAGCGGTGATGGCGGGACAGCCAAAAAC.

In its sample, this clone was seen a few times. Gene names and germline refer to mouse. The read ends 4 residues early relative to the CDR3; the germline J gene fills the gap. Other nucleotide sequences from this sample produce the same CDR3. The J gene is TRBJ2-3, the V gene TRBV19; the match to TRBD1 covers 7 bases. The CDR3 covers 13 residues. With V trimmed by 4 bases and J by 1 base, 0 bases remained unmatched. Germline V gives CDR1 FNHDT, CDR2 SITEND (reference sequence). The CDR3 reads CASSQGGAETLYF. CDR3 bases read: TGTGCCAGCAGTCAGGGGGGTGCAGAA.

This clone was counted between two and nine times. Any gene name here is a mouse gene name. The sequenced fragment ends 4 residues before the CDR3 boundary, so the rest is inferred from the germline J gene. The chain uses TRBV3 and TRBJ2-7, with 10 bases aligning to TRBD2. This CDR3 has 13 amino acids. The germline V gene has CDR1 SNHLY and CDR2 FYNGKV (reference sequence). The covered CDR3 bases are TGTGCCAGCAGCAGGACTGGGGGTTAT. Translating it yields CASSRTGGY. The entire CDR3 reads CASSRTGGYEQYF.

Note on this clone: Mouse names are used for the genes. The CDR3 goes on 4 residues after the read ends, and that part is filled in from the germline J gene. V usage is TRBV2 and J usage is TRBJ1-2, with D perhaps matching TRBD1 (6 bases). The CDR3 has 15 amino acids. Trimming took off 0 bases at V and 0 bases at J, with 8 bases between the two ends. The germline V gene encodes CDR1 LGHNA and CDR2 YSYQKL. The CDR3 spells CASSQDAGANSDYTF. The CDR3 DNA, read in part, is TGTGCCAGCAGCCAAGATGCAGGGGCAAACTCC.

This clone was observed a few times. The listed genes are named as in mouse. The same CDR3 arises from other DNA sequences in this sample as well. CDR3 DNA (partial): TGTGCCAGCTCTCTGGGGGGGAACTATGCT. Its translation: CASSLGGNYA. The full CDR3 is CASSLGGNYAEQFF. The V gene is TRBV12-1, the J gene TRBJ2-1, with 7 nucleotides matching TRBD2. The read is 4 residues too short to cover the CDR3 end, so that end is filled in from the germline J gene. Unmatched junction bases numbered 0, after V lost 1 base and J lost 1 base. The CDR3 loop spans 14 amino acids. Per the germline V gene, CDR1 is SGHSN and CDR2 is HYEKVE.

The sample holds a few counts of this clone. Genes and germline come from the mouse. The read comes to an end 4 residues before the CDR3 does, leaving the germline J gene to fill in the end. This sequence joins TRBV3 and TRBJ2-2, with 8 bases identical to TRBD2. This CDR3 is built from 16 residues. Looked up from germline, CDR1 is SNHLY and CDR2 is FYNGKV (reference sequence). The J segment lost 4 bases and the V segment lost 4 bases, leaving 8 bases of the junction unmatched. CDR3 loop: CASSYGGGRCTGQLYF. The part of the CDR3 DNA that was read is TGTGCCAGCAGCTATGGGGGGGGGCGCTGCACCGGG.

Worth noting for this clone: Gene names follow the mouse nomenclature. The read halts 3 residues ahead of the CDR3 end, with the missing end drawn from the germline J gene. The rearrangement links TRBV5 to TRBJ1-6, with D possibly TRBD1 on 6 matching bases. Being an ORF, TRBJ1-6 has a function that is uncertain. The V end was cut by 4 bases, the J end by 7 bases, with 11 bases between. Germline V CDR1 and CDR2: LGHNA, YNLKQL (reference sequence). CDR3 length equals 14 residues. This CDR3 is CASSPAGENSPLYF. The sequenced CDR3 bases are TGTGCCAGCAGCCCCGCAGGGGAGAATTCGCCC.

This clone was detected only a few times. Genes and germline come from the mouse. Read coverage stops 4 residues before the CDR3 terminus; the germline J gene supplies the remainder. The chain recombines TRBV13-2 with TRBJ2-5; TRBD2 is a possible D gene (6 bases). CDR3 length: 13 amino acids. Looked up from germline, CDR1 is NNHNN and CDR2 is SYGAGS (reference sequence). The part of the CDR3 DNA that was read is TGTGCCAGCGGTGTACTGGGCGAAGAC. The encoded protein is CASGVLGED. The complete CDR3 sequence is CASGVLGEDTQYF.

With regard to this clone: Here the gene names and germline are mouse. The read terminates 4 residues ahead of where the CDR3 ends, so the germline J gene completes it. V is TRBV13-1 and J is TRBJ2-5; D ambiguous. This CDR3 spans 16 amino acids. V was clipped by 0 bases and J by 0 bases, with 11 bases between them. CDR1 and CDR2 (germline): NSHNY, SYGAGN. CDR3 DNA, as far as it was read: TGTGCCAGCAGTGATGCACCGCACAGTAACCAAGAC. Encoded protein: CASSDAPHSNQD. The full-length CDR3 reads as CASSDAPHSNQDTQYF.

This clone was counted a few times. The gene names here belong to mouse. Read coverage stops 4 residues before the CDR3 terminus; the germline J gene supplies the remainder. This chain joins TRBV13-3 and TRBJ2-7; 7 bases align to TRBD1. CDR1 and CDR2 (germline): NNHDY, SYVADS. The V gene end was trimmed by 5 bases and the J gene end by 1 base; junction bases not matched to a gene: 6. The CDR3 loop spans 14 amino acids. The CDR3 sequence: CASRVPGQSYEQYF. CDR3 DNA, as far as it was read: TGTGCCAGCAGAGTACCGGGACAGTCCTAT.

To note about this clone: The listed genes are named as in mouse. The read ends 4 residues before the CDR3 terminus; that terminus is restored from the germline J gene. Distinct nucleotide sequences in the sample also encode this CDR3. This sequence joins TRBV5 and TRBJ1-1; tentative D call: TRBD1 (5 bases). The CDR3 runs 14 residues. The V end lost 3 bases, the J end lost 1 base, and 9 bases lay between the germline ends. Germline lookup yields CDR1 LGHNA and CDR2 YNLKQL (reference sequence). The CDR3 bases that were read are TGTGCCAGCAGCCAGATCCAGGGAAACACA. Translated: CASSQIQGNT. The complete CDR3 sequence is CASSQIQGNTEVFF.

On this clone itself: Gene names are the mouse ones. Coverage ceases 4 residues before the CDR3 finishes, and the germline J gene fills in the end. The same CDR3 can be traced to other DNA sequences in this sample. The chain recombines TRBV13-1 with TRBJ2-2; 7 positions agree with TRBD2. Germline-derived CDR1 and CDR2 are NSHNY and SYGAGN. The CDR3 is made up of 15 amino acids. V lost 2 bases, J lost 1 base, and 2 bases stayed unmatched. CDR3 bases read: TGTGCCAGCAGTGAATTGGGGGGAAACACCGGG. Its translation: CASSELGGNTG. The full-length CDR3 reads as CASSELGGNTGQLYF.

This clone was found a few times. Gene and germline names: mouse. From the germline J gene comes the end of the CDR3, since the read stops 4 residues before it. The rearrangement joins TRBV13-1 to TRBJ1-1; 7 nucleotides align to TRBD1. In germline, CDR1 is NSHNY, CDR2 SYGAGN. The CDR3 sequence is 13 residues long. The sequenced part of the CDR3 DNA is TGTGCCAGCAGTGATGCCCGGGACAGA. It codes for CASSDARDR. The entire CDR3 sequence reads CASSDARDREVFF.

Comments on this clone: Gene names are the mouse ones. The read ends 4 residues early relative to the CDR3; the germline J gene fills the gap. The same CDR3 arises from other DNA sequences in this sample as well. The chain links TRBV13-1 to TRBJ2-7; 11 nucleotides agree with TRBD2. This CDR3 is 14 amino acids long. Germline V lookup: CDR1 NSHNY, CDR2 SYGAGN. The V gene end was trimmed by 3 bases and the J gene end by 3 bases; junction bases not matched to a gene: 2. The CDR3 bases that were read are TGTGCCAGCAGTGGGACTGGGGGGCGCTAT. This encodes CASSGTGGRY. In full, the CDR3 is CASSGTGGRYEQYF.

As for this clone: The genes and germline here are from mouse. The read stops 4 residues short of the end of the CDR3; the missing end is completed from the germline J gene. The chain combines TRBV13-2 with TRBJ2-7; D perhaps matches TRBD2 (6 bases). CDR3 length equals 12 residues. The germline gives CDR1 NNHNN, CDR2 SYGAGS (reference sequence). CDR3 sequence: CASGENWDEQYF. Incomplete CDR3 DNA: TGTGCCAGCGGTGAGAACTGGGAT.